The present T cell receptor beta chain was sequenced within a study of radiation and T cells in renal cell carcinoma. Time point denoted: blood 4 weeks post-SBRT, at nephrectomy. The treatment is: 15 Gy SBRT to primary tumor, nephrectomy 4 weeks later. Nephrectomy followed 15 Gy stereotactic body radiation by 4 weeks. The protocol was immunoSEQ multiplex PCR, while the TCRdb copy is restricted to in-frame clones and leaves out a portion. The sample includes around 170,000 clones, about 88% of them seen just once. The ends were cut back, 0 bases at V and 8 bases at J, with 10 bases in the middle. The CDR3 extends over 14 amino acids. Germline CDR1 reads LNHDA; CDR2 reads SQIVND (reference sequence).

Sequences were derived from blood, sampled from a patient whose treatment included radiotherapy and nephrectomy. This TCR came from a woman in her forties or fifties with renal cell carcinoma. The chain employs TRBV19 and TRBJ1-4; the D gene is possibly TRBD1 (5 bases). The CDR3 DNA reads as TGTGCCAGTAGTATAGATGGGGCTGGAGAAAAACTGTTTTTT. Residues: CASSIDGAGEKLFF. The full variable domain, in which reference TRBV19 and TRBJ1-4 provide the parts outside the CDR3, is DGGITQSPKYLFRKEGQNVTLSCEQNLNHDAMYWYRQDPGQGLRLIYYSQIVNDFQKGDIAEGYSVSREKKESFPLTVTSAQKNPTAFYLCASSIDGAGEKLFFGSGTQLSVL.